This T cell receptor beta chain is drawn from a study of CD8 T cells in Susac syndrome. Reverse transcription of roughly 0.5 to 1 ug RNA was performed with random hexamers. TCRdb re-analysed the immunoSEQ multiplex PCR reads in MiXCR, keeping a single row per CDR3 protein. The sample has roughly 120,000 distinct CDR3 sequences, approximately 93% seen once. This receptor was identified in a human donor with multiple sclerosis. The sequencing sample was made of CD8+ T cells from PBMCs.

The CDR3 protein is CASSSRTSGRDTQYF. The CDR3 region has the DNA TGCGCCAGCAGCTCCCGGACTAGCGGGAGGGATACGCAGTATTTT. The V call is TRBV4-1, the J call TRBJ2-3, with 14 positions matching TRBD2. The length of the CDR3 is 15 residues. The V gene's germline CDR1 is MGHRA and CDR2 YSYEKL. With 5 bases clipped from V and 6 bases from J, the junction kept 4 bases outside the gene matches.